These T cell receptor beta chains were read from a single sample in a study of blood T cell repertoires in COVID-19. Repertoires were generated with immunoSEQ multiplex PCR, while TCRdb's copy carries only in-frame clones and drops some. The sample records about 150,000 clones, around 90% being singletons. Sequencing input: PBMCs or T cells enriched from blood (not recorded which). The receptors here all came from a woman aged 40 to 55 who had been exposed to COVID-19. CDR3s include the opening cysteine and the closing phenylalanine or tryptophan. A D gene is named only where the DNA matches it firmly. The size field is filled for only some rows; it gives once, few, many or a size class.

V	D	J	size	DNA	CDR3
TRBV9	TRBD2	TRBJ2-3	-	TGTGCCAGCAGCGCCTCGACTAGCGGGAGTAATACGCAGTATTTT	CASSASTSGSNTQYF
TRBV19	TRBD2	TRBJ2-1	-	TGTGCCAGTAGGCACCTCGGGACTAGCGGTATTGAGCAGTTCTTC	CASRHLGTSGIEQFF
TRBV7-3	-	TRBJ1-1	-	TGTGCCAGCAGCCCGGAAGGCAGGCGCACTGAAGCTTTCTTT	CASSPEGRRTEAFF
TRBV6-4	-	TRBJ1-6	-	TGTGCCAGCAGCCCGGACAGATTGTCACCCCTCCACTTT	CASSPDRLSPLHF
TRBV29-1	TRBD1	TRBJ1-2	once	TGCAGCGCCATTGGACAGGGGGCGCGAGGCTACACCTTC	CSAIGQGARGYTF
TRBV4-1	TRBD2	TRBJ2-3	-	TGCGCCAGCGGGTTGGGCGGGGGGGCCACAGATACGCAGTATTTT	CASGLGGGATDTQYF
TRBV7-9	-	TRBJ1-5	-	TGTGCCAGCAGCTTGGAGGACAGTGGGAATCAGCCCCAGCATTTT	CASSLEDSGNQPQHF
TRBV27	TRBD2	TRBJ2-1	-	TGTGCCAGCAGTTTCGGACTAGCGAGCAGACTCGGGCAGTTCTTC	CASSFGLASRLGQFF
TRBV20-1	TRBD1	TRBJ1-1	-	TGCAGTGCTAGTAGGTCAGGGGGCAACACTGAAGCTTTCTTT	CSASRSGGNTEAFF
TRBV7-3	TRBD1	TRBJ1-5	-	TGTGCCAGCAGCTTGATCCCGGGACAGGGCCAGCCCCAGCATTTT	CASSLIPGQGQPQHF
TRBV28	-	TRBJ1-2	-	TGTGCCAGCAGTTTCCTCAGGAACTATGGCTACACCTTC	CASSFLRNYGYTF
TRBV28	-	TRBJ2-7	-	TGTGCCAGCACCCCTTCAGAGGGTGGGGAGCAGTACTTC	CASTPSEGGEQYF
TRBV3-1/TRBV3-2	TRBD1	TRBJ1-5	-	TGTGCCAGCAGCACCCAGGGGGCGAGTCAGCCCCAGCATTTT	CASSTQGASQPQHF
TRBV28	TRBD1	TRBJ1-2	-	TGTGCCAGCAGAGTGGGACAGTATGGCTACACCTTC	CASRVGQYGYTF
TRBV12-3/TRBV12-4	-	TRBJ1-2	few	TGTGCCAGCAGTTTTGAGGGGAGGGGCTACACCTTC	CASSFEGRGYTF
TRBV7-2	-	TRBJ1-1	-	TGTGCCAGCAGCTTGGTCAGGGGGAACACTGAAGCTTTCTTT	CASSLVRGNTEAFF
TRBV2	TRBD2	TRBJ2-3	-	TGTGCCAGCAGCGAACTAGCGGGGGAGGTTACGCAGTATTTT	CASSELAGEVTQYF
TRBV19	-	TRBJ1-4	-	TGTGCCAGCGCCGTCGACGGACGGGGGTATGAAAAACTGTTTTTT	CASAVDGRGYEKLFF
TRBV3-1/TRBV3-2	TRBD2	TRBJ2-2	-	TGTGCCAGCAGCCGGCGGGAGGGCCGCACCGGGGAGCTGTTTTTT	CASSRREGRTGELFF
TRBV6-5	TRBD2	TRBJ2-3	-	TGTGCCAGCAGGACTAGCGCCGGCACAGATACGCAGTATTTT	CASRTSAGTDTQYF
TRBV5-1	-	TRBJ1-2	-	TGCGCCAGCAGCTTCCAGGGGCCGGATGGCTACACCTTC	CASSFQGPDGYTF
TRBV12-3/TRBV12-4	TRBD1	TRBJ1-1	-	TGTGCCAGCAGTTCCCAGGGGGCAGAAGCTTTCTTT	CASSSQGAEAFF
TRBV5-4	-	TRBJ1-4	-	TGTGCCAGCAGCTTGGGGACATCTAATGAAAAACTGTTTTTT	CASSLGTSNEKLFF
TRBV24-1	-	TRBJ2-1	-	TGTGCCACCAGTGATTCACCGACAGGATCACAGTTCTTC	CATSDSPTGSQFF
TRBV7-6	TRBD2	TRBJ2-1	-	TGTGCCAGCAGCCCCCGGCTAGCGGGAGGGTTTGAGCAGTTCTTC	CASSPRLAGGFEQFF
TRBV12-5	TRBD2	TRBJ2-7	-	TGTGCTAGTGGTTTGGTACCCACTAGCGGGAGTGTAGAGCAGTACTTC	CASGLVPTSGSVEQYF
TRBV10-3	TRBD2	TRBJ2-1	-	TGTGCCATCGGTGGGGCTAGCGGAACTTACAATGAGCAGTTCTTC	CAIGGASGTYNEQFF